This T cell receptor beta chain is drawn from a study of blood T cell repertoires in COVID-19. Study-wide background: From the United States, Italy and Spain came samples of acute and convalescent COVID-19. In each case, the material was cDNA or gDNA derived from T cells, B-cell-depleted T cells, or PBMCs.

Here immunoSEQ multiplex PCR was the method, and the copy in TCRdb shows in-frame clones only, minus some. Of some 100,000 clones in the sample, over 80% were seen once. Germline values: CDR1 SGHVS, CDR2 FQNEAQ. V shed 1 base and J 3 bases; nucleotides not matched to a gene: 5. The CDR3 is 16 residues long. This clonotype was obtained from a woman in her fifties or sixties with acute or convalescent COVID-19. The chain employs TRBV7-8 and TRBJ2-3; 9 nucleotides agree with TRBD2. The sample comprised peripheral blood. CDR3 sequence: CASSLVLREGTDTQYF. The CDR3 region has the DNA TGTGCCAGCAGCTTAGTCTTGCGGGAGGGGACAGATACGCAGTATTTT.